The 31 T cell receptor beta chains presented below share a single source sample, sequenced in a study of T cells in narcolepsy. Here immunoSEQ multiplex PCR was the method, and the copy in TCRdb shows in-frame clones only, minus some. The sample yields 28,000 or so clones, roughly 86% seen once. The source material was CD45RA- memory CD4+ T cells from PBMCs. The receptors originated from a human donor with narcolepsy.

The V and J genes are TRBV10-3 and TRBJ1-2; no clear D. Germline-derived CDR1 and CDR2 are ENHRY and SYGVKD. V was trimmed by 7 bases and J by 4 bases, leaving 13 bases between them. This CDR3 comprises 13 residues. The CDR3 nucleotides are TGTGCCATCAAGGCAGAGCAACCCTATGGCTACACCTTC. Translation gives CAIKAEQPYGYTF.

The CDR3 spells CASSLSVAKNIQYF. CDR3 DNA: TGTGCCAGCAGCTTGAGTGTAGCCAAAAACATTCAGTACTTC. The chain combines TRBV7-2 with TRBJ2-4; D call uncertain. Trimming took off 3 bases at V and 0 bases at J, with 6 bases between the two ends. Germline V lookup: CDR1 SGHTA, CDR2 FQGNSA. CDR3 length equals 14 residues.

CDR3 in amino acids: CASSELGTGAEKLFF. The CDR3 DNA follows: TGTGCCAGCAGTGAATTAGGGACAGGGGCGGAAAAACTGTTTTTT. The chain couples TRBV6-1 to TRBJ1-4, with 10 nucleotides matching TRBD1. CDR1 is MNHNS and CDR2 is SASEGT in the germline V gene. This CDR3 is 15 amino acids long. V trimming: 2 bases; J trimming: 8 bases; junction bases outside the gene matches: 5.

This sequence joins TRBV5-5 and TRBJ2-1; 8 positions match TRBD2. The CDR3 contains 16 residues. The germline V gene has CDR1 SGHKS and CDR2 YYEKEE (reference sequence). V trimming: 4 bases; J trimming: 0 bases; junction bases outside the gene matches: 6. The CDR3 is CASSRAGLASYNEQFF. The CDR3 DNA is TGTGCCAGCAGCCGCGCCGGACTAGCCTCCTACAATGAGCAGTTCTTC.

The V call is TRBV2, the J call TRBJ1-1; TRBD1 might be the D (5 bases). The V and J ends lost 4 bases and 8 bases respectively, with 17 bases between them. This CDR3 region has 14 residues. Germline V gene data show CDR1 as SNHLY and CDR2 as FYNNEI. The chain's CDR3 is CASSGKTNRDEAFF. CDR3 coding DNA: TGTGCCAGCAGTGGGAAAACTAACCGGGACGAAGCTTTCTTT. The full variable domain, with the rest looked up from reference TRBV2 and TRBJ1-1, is EPEVTQTPSHQVTQMGQEVILRCVPISNHLYFYWYRQILGQKVEFLVSFYNNEISEKSEIFDDQFSVERPDGSNFTLKIRSTKLEDSAMYFCASSGKTNRDEAFFGQGTRLTVV.

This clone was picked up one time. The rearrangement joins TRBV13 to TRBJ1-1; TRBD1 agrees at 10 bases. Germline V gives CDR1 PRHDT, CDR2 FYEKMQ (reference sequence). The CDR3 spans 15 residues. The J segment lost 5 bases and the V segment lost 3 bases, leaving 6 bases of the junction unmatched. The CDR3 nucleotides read TGTGCCAGCAGCTTCCGGGACAGGGGATTAACTGAAGCTTTCTTT. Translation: CASSFRDRGLTEAFF.

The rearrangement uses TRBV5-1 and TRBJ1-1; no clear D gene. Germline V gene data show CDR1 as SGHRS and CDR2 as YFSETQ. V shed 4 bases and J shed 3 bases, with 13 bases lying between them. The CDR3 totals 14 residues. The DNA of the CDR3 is TGCGCCAGCAGCCCCCCTGGTGGATACACTGAAGCTTTCTTT. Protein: CASSPPGGYTEAFF. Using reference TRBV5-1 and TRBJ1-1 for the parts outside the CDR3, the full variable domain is KAGVTQTPRYLIKTRGQQVTLSCSPISGHRSVSWYQQTPGQGLQFLFEYFSETQRNKGNFPGRFSGRQFSNSRSEMNVSTLELGDSALYLCASSPPGGYTEAFFGQGTRLTVV.

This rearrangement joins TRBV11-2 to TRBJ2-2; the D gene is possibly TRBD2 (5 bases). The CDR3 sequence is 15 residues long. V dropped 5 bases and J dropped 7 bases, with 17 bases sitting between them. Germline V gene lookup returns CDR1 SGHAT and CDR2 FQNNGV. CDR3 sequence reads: CASSPRSSAGGELFF. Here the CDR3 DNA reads TGTGCCAGCAGCCCCCGAAGTAGCGCTGGCGGGGAGCTGTTTTTT.

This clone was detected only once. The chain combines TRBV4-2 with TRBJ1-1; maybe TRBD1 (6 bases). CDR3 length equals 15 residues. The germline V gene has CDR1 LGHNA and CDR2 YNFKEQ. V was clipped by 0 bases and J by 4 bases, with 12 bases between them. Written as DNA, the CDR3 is TGTGCCAGCAGCCAAGATACGGGGGGCGGCACTGAAGCTTTCTTT. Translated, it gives CASSQDTGGGTEAFF.

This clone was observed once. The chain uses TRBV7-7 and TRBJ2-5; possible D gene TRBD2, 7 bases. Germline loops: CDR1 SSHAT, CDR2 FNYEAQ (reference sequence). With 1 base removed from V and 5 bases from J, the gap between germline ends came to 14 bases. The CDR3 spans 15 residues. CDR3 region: CASSLVGGPWETQYF. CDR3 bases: TGTGCCAGCAGCTTAGTGGGGGGGCCGTGGGAGACCCAGTACTTC.

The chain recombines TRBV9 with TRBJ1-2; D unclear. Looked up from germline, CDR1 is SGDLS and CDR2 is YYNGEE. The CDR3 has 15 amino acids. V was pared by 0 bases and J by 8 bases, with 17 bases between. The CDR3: CASSVGGHQSGGYTF. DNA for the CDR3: TGTGCCAGCAGCGTAGGTGGGCACCAAAGCGGGGGCTACACCTTC.

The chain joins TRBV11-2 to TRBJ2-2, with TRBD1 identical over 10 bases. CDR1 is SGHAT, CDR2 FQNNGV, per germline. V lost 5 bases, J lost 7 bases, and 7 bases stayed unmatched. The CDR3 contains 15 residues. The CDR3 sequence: CASSPTTGGGGELFF. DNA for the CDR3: TGTGCCAGCAGCCCGACGACAGGGGGCGGCGGGGAGCTGTTTTTT.

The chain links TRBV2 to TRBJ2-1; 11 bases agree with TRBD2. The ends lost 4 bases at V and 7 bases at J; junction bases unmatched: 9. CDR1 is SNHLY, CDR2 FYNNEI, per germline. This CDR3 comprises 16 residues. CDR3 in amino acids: CASSGASGGLGNEQFF. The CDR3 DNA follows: TGTGCCAGCAGTGGGGCTAGCGGGGGGCTCGGGAATGAGCAGTTCTTC.

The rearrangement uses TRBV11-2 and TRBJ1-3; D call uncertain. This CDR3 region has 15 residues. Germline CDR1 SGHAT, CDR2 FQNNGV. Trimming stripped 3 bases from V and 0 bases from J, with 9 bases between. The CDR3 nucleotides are TGTGCCAGCAGCTTTGATGGTAACTCTGGAAACACCATATATTTT. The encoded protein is CASSFDGNSGNTIYF.

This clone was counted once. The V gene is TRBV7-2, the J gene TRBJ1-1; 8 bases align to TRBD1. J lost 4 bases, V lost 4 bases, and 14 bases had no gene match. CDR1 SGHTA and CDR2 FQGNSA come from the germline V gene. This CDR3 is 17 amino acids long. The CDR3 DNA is TGTGCCAGCAGCTCGGGGACAGGACTTTTCAGGGGCACTGAAGCTTTCTTT. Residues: CASSSGTGLFRGTEAFF.

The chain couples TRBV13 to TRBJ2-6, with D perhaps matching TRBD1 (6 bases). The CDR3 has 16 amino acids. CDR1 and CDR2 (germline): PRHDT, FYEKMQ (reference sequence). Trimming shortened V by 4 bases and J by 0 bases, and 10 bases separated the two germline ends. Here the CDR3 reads CASSSQGYSGANVLTF. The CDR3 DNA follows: TGTGCCAGCAGCTCCCAGGGGTACTCTGGGGCCAACGTCCTGACTTTC.

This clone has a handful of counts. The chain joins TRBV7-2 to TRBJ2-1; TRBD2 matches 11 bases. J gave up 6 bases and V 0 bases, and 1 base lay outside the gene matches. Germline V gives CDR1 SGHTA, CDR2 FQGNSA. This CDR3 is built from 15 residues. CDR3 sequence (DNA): TGTGCCAGCAGCTTAGCGGGACTAGCGGCCAATGAGCAGTTCTTC. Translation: CASSLAGLAANEQFF. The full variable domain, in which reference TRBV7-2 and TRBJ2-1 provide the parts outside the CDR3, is GAGVSQSPSNKVTEKGKDVELRCDPISGHTALYWYRQSLGQGLEFLIYFQGNSAPDKSGLPSDRFSAERTGGSVSTLTIQRTQQEDSAVYLCASSLAGLAANEQFFGPGTRLTVL.

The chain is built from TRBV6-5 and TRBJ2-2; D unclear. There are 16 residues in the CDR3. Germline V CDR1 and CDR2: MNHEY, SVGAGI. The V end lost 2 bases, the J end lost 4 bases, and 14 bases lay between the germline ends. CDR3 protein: CASSYRPRTATGELFF. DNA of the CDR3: TGTGCCAGCAGTTACCGACCCCGGACGGCCACCGGGGAGCTGTTTTTT.

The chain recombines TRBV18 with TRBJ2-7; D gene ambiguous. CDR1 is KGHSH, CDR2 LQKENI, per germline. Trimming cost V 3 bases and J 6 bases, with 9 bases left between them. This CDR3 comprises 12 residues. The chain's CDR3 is CASSPAGLEQYF. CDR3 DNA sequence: TGTGCCAGCTCACCGGCCGGGCTCGAGCAGTACTTC.

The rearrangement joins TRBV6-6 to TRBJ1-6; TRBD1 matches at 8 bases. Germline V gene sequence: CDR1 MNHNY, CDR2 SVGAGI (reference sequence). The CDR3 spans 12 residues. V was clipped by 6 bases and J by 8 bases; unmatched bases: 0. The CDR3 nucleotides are TGTGCCAGCAGGGGACAGGATTCACCCCTCCACTTT. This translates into CASRGQDSPLHF.

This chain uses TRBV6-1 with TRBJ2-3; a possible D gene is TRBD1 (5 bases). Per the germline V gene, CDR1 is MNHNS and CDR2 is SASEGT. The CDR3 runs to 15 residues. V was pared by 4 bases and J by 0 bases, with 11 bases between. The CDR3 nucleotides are TGTGCCAGCAGTGGCGGACACCTTAGCACAGATACGCAGTATTTT. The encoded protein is CASSGGHLSTDTQYF.

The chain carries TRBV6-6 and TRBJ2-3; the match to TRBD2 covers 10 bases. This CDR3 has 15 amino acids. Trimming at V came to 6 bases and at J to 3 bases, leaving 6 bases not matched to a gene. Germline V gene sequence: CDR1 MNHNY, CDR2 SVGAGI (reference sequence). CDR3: CASRNGLAVTDTQYF. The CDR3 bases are TGTGCCAGCAGAAACGGACTAGCGGTTACAGATACGCAGTATTTT.

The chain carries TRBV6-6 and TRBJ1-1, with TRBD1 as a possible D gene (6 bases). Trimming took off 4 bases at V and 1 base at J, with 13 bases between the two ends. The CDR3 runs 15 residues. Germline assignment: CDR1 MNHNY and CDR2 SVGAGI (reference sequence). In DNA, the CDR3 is TGTGCCAGCAGTTTTGCCTTGGACAGGAACACTGAAGCTTTCTTT. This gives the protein CASSFALDRNTEAFF.

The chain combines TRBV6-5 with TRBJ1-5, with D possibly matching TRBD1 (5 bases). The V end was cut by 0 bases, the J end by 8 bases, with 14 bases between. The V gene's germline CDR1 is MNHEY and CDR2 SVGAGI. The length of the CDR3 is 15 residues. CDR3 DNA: TGTGCCAGCAGTTACTCGAGTAGCAGGGTGGAGCCCCAGCATTTT. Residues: CASSYSSSRVEPQHF.

CDR3 sequence reads: CASRGGLTYNEQFF. As DNA, the CDR3 is TGTGCCAGCAGGGGGGGACTAACCTACAATGAGCAGTTCTTC. This chain connects TRBV6-5 to TRBJ2-1, with 7 bases lining up with TRBD2. Germline V CDR1 and CDR2: MNHEY, SVGAGI. The CDR3 loop spans 14 amino acids. V lost 6 bases and J lost 2; bases outside the gene matches: 4.

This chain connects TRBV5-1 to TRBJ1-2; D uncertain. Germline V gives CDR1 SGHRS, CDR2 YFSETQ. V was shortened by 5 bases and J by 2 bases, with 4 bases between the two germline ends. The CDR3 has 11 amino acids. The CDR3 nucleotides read TGCGCCAGCAGGGAGAACTATGGCTACACCTTC. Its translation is CASRENYGYTF.

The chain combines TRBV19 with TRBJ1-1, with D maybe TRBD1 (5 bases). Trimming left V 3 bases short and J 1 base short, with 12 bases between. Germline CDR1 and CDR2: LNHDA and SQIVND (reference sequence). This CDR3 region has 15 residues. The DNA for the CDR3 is TGTGCCAGTAGTATGAGGGGACTCAAGAACACTGAAGCTTTCTTT. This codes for CASSMRGLKNTEAFF.

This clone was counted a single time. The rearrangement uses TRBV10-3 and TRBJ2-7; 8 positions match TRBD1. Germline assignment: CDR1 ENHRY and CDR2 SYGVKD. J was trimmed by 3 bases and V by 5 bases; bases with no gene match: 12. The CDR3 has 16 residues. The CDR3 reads CAISPPGQGRFYEQYV. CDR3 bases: TGTGCCATCAGTCCCCCCGGACAGGGTAGGTTCTACGAGCAGTACGTC.

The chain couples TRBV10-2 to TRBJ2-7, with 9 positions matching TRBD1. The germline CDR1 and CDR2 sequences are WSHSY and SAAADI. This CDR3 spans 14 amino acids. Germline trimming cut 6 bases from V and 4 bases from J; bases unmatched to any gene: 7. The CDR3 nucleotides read TGCGCCAGCAGGGCCGGACAGGGGTCGTACGAGCAGTACTTC. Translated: CASRAGQGSYEQYF.

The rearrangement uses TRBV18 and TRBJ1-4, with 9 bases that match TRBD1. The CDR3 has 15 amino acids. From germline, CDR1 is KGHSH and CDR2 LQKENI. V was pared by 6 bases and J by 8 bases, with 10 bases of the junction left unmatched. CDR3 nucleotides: TGTGCCAGCTCCGCTTACAGGGGGCTACGAGAAAAACTGTTTTTT. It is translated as CASSAYRGLREKLFF.

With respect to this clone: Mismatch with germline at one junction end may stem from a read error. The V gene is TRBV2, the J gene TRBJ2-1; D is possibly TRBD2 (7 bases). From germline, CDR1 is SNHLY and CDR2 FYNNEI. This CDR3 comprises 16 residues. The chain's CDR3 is CASSKAGHLLYNEQFF. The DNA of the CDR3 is TGTGCCAGCAGTAAAGCGGGACACTTACTTTACAATGAGCAGTTCTTC.